One sample yielded the 4 T cell receptor beta chains listed below, sequenced in a study of CD8 T cells in ankylosing spondylitis. General study findings and limits: For ankylosing spondylitis blood, a TCR beta motif of about 8 highly homologous variants appeared characteristic.

Which antigens these TCRs recognize remains unknown. Each CDR3 protein gets one entry after TCRdb re-called the 5' RACE reads with MiXCR. The data hold about 220,000 distinct CDR3 sequences, with approximately 7.4% observed a single time. The sequenced material came from blood, either unsorted or a sorted T cell fraction (not recorded which). These receptors originate from a male donor with ankylosing spondylitis.

This rearrangement joins TRBV5-6 to TRBJ2-7, with 9 positions matching TRBD1. The V and J ends lost 3 bases and 4 bases, in that order; junction bases with no gene match: 8. Germline lookup yields CDR1 SGHDT and CDR2 YYEEEE. CDR3 size: 15 residues. The CDR3 protein is CASSWGDRALYEQYF. Here the CDR3 DNA reads TGTGCCAGCAGCTGGGGGGACAGGGCGTTGTACGAGCAGTACTTC.

The chain carries TRBV10-1 and TRBJ2-7, with D perhaps matching TRBD1 (7 bases). The CDR3 runs to 13 residues. V lost 7 bases to trimming and J lost 4 bases, with 14 bases between them. Germline CDR1 reads WNHNN; CDR2 reads SYGVQD (reference sequence). The CDR3 sequence is CASIPGGIYEQYF. The CDR3 DNA reads TGCGCCAGCATCCCAGGGGGGATTTACGAGCAGTACTTC.

A few counts support this clonotype. The chain carries TRBV7-2 and TRBJ2-1; D perhaps matches TRBD2 (6 bases). Germline V lookup: CDR1 SGHTA, CDR2 FQGNSA. The CDR3 consists of 15 residues. The V end lost 4 bases, the J end lost 7 bases, and 17 bases lay between the germline ends. CDR3 loop: CASSSLAGSFNEQFF. The CDR3 nucleotides are TGTGCCAGCAGCTCCTTGGCGGGATCGTTTAATGAGCAGTTCTTC.

This clonotype was counted between two and nine times. The rearrangement joins TRBV6-2 or TRBV6-3 to TRBJ2-5, with TRBD1 identical over 10 bases. Per the germline V gene, CDR1 is MNHEY and CDR2 is SVGEGT. This CDR3 has 16 residues. With V trimmed by 6 bases and J by 4 bases, 11 bases remained unmatched. CDR3 bases: TGTGCCAGCAGACAACTAACCGGACAGGGGGGAGAGACCCAGTACTTC. Translating gives CASRQLTGQGGETQYF.